These 2 T cell receptor beta chains were sequenced from one sample in a study of T cells in Graves' hyperthyroidism and ophthalmopathy. The source material, RNA transcripts, was used to amplify TCR beta CDR3 regions. The TCR CDR3 first-round RT-PCR relied on the HTBI primer set. TCRdb reanalysed the multiplex PCR reads using MiXCR and keeps one entry per CDR3 protein. The sample holds 450,000 to 550,000 distinct CDR3 sequences, around a quarter seen once. The sequenced sample consisted of blood. The receptors derive from a woman aged 25 to 39 with Graves' ophthalmopathy.

This chain connects TRBV28 to TRBJ1-5; TRBD1 agrees at 11 bases. Germline-derived CDR1 and CDR2 are MDHEN and SYDVKM. The CDR3 has 16 amino acids. V lost 5 bases to trimming and J lost 7 bases; unmatched junction nucleotides: 10. CDR3 sequence (DNA): TGTGCCAGCAGTGGGGCAAGGACAGGGGGCGGGCAGCCCCAGCATTTT. Protein product: CASSGARTGGGQPQHF.

Concerning this clonotype itself: A clone one base away is much larger, so this may be a read error. The conserved closing phenylalanine or tryptophan is absent in this CDR3, likely reflecting a read error. V and J are TRBV4-1 and TRBJ1-2; 7 positions agree with TRBD1. Germline lookup yields CDR1 MGHRA and CDR2 YSYEKL. V dropped 0 bases and J dropped 3; count of bases not matched to a gene: 7. This CDR3 contains 16 residues. The CDR3 loop is CASSQDMTGWDYGYTS. The CDR3 bases are TGCGCCAGCAGCCAAGACATGACAGGGTGGGACTATGGCTACACCTCC.